This T cell receptor (beta chain) is from a study of cytomegalovirus exposure and HLA in healthy donors. Study-wide results and caveats: A later analysis associated 15,000 to 20,000 TCR beta sequences with HLA alleles at a 0.05 false discovery rate. Researchers had no immune exposure information except CMV serostatus available. Later analysis associated a missense DCLRE1C variant with TCR beta V- and J-gene trimming.

CDR1 and CDR2 from the germline V gene are MDHEN and SYDVKM. This CDR3 comprises 15 residues. The V end lost 8 bases, the J end lost 1 base, and 15 bases lay between the germline ends. Of note for this clone: What it recognizes is unknown.

PCR involved 60 Vbeta and 13 Jbeta primers. Sequencing was performed with immunoSEQ multiplex PCR; in TCRdb, only in-frame clones are kept and a portion is missing. Of under 200,000 clones in the sample, 82% were seen once. The sequenced sample was PBMCs. The TCR sequence derives from a girl aged 5 to 17 in good health and CMV-seropositive. The chain links TRBV28 to TRBJ1-5, with D possibly TRBD1 on 6 matching bases. CDR3 region: CASARTGTSNQPQHF. DNA of the CDR3: TGTGCCAGCGCAAGAACCGGGACAAGCAATCAGCCCCAGCATTTT.